This is a list of T cell receptor beta chains from one sample in a study of blood T cell repertoires in COVID-19. Sequencing was performed with immunoSEQ multiplex PCR; in TCRdb, only in-frame clones are kept and a portion is missing. The sample shows 110,000 to 150,000 clones, about 79% of them seen only once. The sample was PBMCs or T cells enriched from blood (not recorded which). These TCRs come from a man aged 45-65 years who had recovered from COVID-19. The conserved cysteine and the conserved F or W are not part of the CDR3 here.

j_gene | v_gene | len | CDR3aa
TRBJ2-5 | TRBV28 | 13 | ASSSPGGFLETQY
TRBJ2-7 | TRBV7-8 | 12 | ASSLGTYDHEQY
TRBJ1-2 | TRBV12-5 | 11 | ASGLTQQGGYT
TRBJ2-7 | TRBV6-6 | 11 | ASSYERPYEQY
TRBJ2-7 | TRBV7-8 | 12 | ASSSLGQDYEQY
TRBJ1-4 | TRBV4-1 | 13 | ASSHSGQGSEKLF
TRBJ2-7 | TRBV30 | 12 | AWNRGTASYEQY
TRBJ2-7 | TRBV3-1/TRBV3-2 | 11 | ASSQKQGACGY
TRBJ2-1 | TRBV5-1 | 14 | ASSGDYRSSYNEQF
TRBJ2-2 | TRBV7-9 | 13 | ASSSLGGYTGELF
TRBJ2-5 | TRBV9 | 14 | ASSVEGGLDGETQY
TRBJ2-7 | TRBV6-2/TRBV6-3 | 11 | ASSYRGPGEQY
TRBJ1-1 | TRBV5-8 | 14 | ASSSDVRGGDTEAF
TRBJ2-2 | TRBV7-3 | 14 | ASSLTGQANTGELF
TRBJ1-6 | TRBV7-2 | 12 | ASSTGVRASPLH
TRBJ2-2 | TRBV11-3 | 14 | ASSPDRGLNTGELF
TRBJ1-2 | TRBV29-1 | 12 | SADRDRGNYGYT
TRBJ2-3 | TRBV30 | 11 | AWSSSGGDTQY
TRBJ2-3 | TRBV30 | 11 | AKGQARTDTQY
TRBJ2-2 | TRBV4-1 | 14 | ASSQVERGGPGELF
TRBJ1-2 | TRBV28 | 16 | ASSLLEHRGHTNYGYT
TRBJ1-4 | TRBV5-1 | 12 | ATSQGLDREKLF
TRBJ2-1 | TRBV28 | 15 | ASSPGGAGGSYNEQF
TRBJ1-2 | TRBV6-5 | 12 | ASRATGGLYGYT
TRBJ2-7 | TRBV19 | 13 | ASRRLAGTFYEQY
TRBJ1-3 | TRBV2 | 16 | ASRGDRALTFAGNTIY
TRBJ2-7 | TRBV7-9 | 11 | ASSLGGGTEQY
TRBJ2-7 | TRBV27 | 14 | ASSPLLAGGLYEQY
TRBJ1-5 | TRBV7-2 | 12 | ASSLVGSPQPQH
TRBJ1-5 | TRBV27 | 17 | ASSLSADRSGYSNQPQH
TRBJ1-2 | TRBV27 | 13 | ASSTIFTGLNGYT
TRBJ1-2 | TRBV28 | 12 | ASLRGGTGYGYT
TRBJ2-5 | TRBV19 | 12 | ASSIGDRAETQY
TRBJ2-7 | TRBV19 | 10 | ASSHGSYEQY
TRBJ2-7 | TRBV30 | 11 | AWKGQGAYEQY
TRBJ1-2 | TRBV7-9 | 11 | ASSLRDRVGYT
TRBJ2-1 | TRBV24-1 | 12 | ATSDTRQHNEQF
TRBJ2-7 | TRBV5-7 | 13 | ASSGTGTGSYEQY
TRBJ1-6 | TRBV14 | 13 | ASSPTVQLRSPLH
TRBJ1-2 | TRBV2 | 10 | ASTGQVVGYT
TRBJ2-2 | TRBV7-3 | 14 | ASSFSGGALTGELF
TRBJ1-4 | TRBV19 | 12 | ASKSTGVSEKLF
TRBJ2-1 | TRBV11-1 | 12 | ASSPGQGAFEQF
TRBJ2-3 | TRBV5-4 | 10 | ASSVAADTQY
TRBJ2-1 | TRBV7-2 | 15 | ASSLGRAGGHPSEQF
TRBJ2-7 | TRBV5-1 | 12 | ASSSTGAPNEQY
TRBJ1-5 | TRBV18 | 15 | ASSPGTGGQSNQPQH
TRBJ1-2 | TRBV4-1 | 17 | ASSQAPGTVEEASYGYT
TRBJ2-1 | TRBV5-4 | 13 | ASSRGQGEYNEQF
TRBJ2-5 | TRBV9 | 11 | ASSAGGQETQY
TRBJ1-2 | TRBV7-8 | 15 | ASSTGQGASRNYGYT
TRBJ1-1 | TRBV7-9 | 13 | ASSFPTGVVAEAF
TRBJ2-1 | TRBV2 | 8 | AGGSGEQF